Each of the 16 T cell receptor beta chains below was sequenced from the same sample in a study of blood T cell repertoires in COVID-19. Method: immunoSEQ multiplex PCR; TCRdb's copy keeps in-frame clones and lacks some. The sample has about 59,000 clones, over 75% seen once. The sample consisted of peripheral blood. These receptors were taken from a man in his 60s with COVID-19, enrolled during active disease.

This clone is a singleton in its sample. The chain joins TRBV9 to TRBJ1-2, with 7 bases fitting TRBD1. CDR3 length equals 17 residues. The V segment lost 3 bases and the J segment 0 bases; nucleotides outside the gene matches: 11. Germline lookup yields CDR1 SGDLS and CDR2 YYNGEE. The CDR3 region has the DNA TGTGCCAGCAGCGGACGGTTGGGGACAGACACTAACTATGGCTACACCTTC. Protein product: CASSGRLGTDTNYGYTF. Variable domain in full (rest from reference TRBV9 and TRBJ1-2): DSGVTQTPKHLITATGQRVTLRCSPRSGDLSVYWYQQSLDQGLQFLIQYYNGEERAKGNILERFSAQQFPDLHSELNLSSLELGDSALYFCASSGRLGTDTNYGYTFGSGTRLTVV.

The chain has TRBV3-1 (or the pseudogene TRBV3-2) and TRBJ2-7; D unclear. CDR3 length: 13 amino acids. Germline V CDR1 and CDR2: LGHDT, YNNKEL (reference sequence). The V end was cut by 0 bases, the J end by 1 base, with 4 bases between. CDR3 nucleotide sequence: TGTGCCAGCAGCCAAGACAGTTCCTACGAGCAGTACTTC. Translated, it gives CASSQDSSYEQYF.

This chain joins TRBV5-6 and TRBJ2-1; 7 nucleotides match TRBD2. This CDR3 is 13 amino acids long. Trimming at V came to 10 bases and at J to 4 bases, leaving 8 bases not matched to a gene. From germline, CDR1 is SGHDT and CDR2 YYEEEE. In nucleotides, the CDR3 is TGTGCCTCAGGGAGAGCGGGGTACAATGAGCAGTTCTTC. Translating it yields CASGRAGYNEQFF.

V gene TRBV4-3 combines with J gene TRBJ1-5; perhaps TRBD1 as D (6 bases). Germline CDR1 reads LGHNA; CDR2 reads YSLEER. Trimming removed 3 bases from V and 4 bases from J, with 22 bases in between. The CDR3 is 18 residues long. The CDR3, as DNA: TGCGCCAGCAGCCACAGCCTGCTCCCCGTTAGGGGGAATCAGCCCCAGCATTTT. This encodes CASSHSLLPVRGNQPQHF.

This rearrangement joins TRBV4-1 to TRBJ2-7; 8 bases fit TRBD1. The CDR3 has 14 amino acids. The trim removed 2 bases at V and 2 bases at J, leaving 2 bases unmatched. Per germline, CDR1 MGHRA and CDR2 YSYEKL. The CDR3 DNA reads TGCGCCAGCAGCCAAACGGACAGGGCCTACGAGCAGTACTTC. It is translated as CASSQTDRAYEQYF.

This clone appeared a few times. The V gene is TRBV13, the J gene TRBJ2-7, with TRBD1 identical over 8 bases. Germline V gene sequence: CDR1 PRHDT, CDR2 FYEKMQ (reference sequence). The CDR3 runs 13 residues. After removal of 0 bases from V and 5 bases from J, the junction contained 0 bases not matched to a gene. The DNA for the CDR3 is TGTGCCAGCAGCTTAGGGGACAGGGACGAGCAGTACTTC. Translation: CASSLGDRDEQYF.

The chain links TRBV7-9 to TRBJ2-7, with a tentative D call TRBD1 (5 bases). Trimming shortened V by 5 bases and J by 2 bases, and 19 bases separated the two germline ends. The germline CDR1 and CDR2 sequences are SEHNR and FQNEAQ (reference sequence). The length of the CDR3 is 16 residues. The CDR3 reads CASSPTTRQSTYEQYF. As DNA, the CDR3 is TGTGCCAGCAGCCCAACCACTCGACAGAGCACCTACGAGCAGTACTTC.

The rearrangement links TRBV6-2 or TRBV6-3 to TRBJ2-2, with 7 bases fitting TRBD1. Germline assignment: CDR1 MNHEY and CDR2 SVGEGT. This CDR3 spans 14 amino acids. V shed 4 bases and J 6 bases; nucleotides not matched to a gene: 5. Here the CDR3 DNA reads TGTGCCAGCAGTTTACAGGGGAAGGCCGGGGAGCTGTTTTTT. This gives the protein CASSLQGKAGELFF.

The rearrangement joins TRBV19 to TRBJ2-5; a weak D match, TRBD1 (5 bases). The CDR3 loop spans 14 amino acids. The germline V gene has CDR1 LNHDA and CDR2 SQIVND (reference sequence). With 5 bases removed from V and 2 bases from J, the gap between germline ends came to 12 bases. CDR3 nucleotide sequence: TGTGCCAGTAGTTTCGGCAGGACACAAGAGACCCAGTACTTC. Its protein is CASSFGRTQETQYF.

Remarks on this clone: Other DNA variants within this sample encode the same CDR3. The chain combines TRBV5-1 with TRBJ2-2; 9 bases align to TRBD1. This CDR3 spans 15 amino acids. Looked up from germline, CDR1 is SGHRS and CDR2 is YFSETQ. J lost 1 base, V lost 4 bases, and 2 bases had no gene match. The CDR3 region has the DNA TGCGCCAGCAGCCTGGGACAGGGGAACACCGGGGAGCTGTTTTTT. This encodes CASSLGQGNTGELFF.

The V and J genes are TRBV19 and TRBJ2-3; tentatively, D is TRBD1 (5 bases). Germline CDR1 reads LNHDA; CDR2 reads SQIVND (reference sequence). The CDR3 runs to 14 residues. The ends were cut back, 3 bases at V and 0 bases at J, with 7 bases in the middle. CDR3 amino acids: CASSMGHSTDTQYF. The CDR3 nucleotides read TGTGCCAGTAGTATGGGGCATAGCACAGATACGCAGTATTTT.

This chain connects TRBV5-4 to TRBJ1-6; tentative D call: TRBD1 (5 bases). Looked up from germline, CDR1 is SGHNT and CDR2 is YYREEE (reference sequence). V dropped 4 bases and J dropped 7 bases, with 18 bases sitting between them. The CDR3 runs 16 residues. The CDR3 sequence is CASSGGTFGKNSPLHF. The CDR3 DNA is TGTGCCAGCAGCGGCGGGACTTTTGGGAAAAATTCACCCCTCCACTTT.

The V call is TRBV18, the J call TRBJ1-2, with a tentative D call TRBD1 (5 bases). The CDR3 spans 14 residues. V lost 0 bases and J lost 7, with 12 bases in between. Germline CDR1 and CDR2: KGHSH and LQKENI. CDR3 sequence reads: CASSPPPGLGGYTF. The CDR3 DNA sequence: TGTGCCAGCTCACCACCGCCAGGGCTGGGTGGCTACACCTTC.

V and J are TRBV11-3 and TRBJ2-2, with D unclear. The CDR3 runs to 15 residues. V lost 1 base and J 4 bases, leaving 10 bases between the germline ends. Looked up from germline, CDR1 is SGHNT and CDR2 is YENEEA. The CDR3 DNA is TGTGCCAGCAGCTTAGGCGGTCAGCTCACCGGGGAGCTGTTTTTT. It codes for CASSLGGQLTGELFF.

The chain has TRBV4-1 and TRBJ2-7; 7 bases are a match to TRBD2. The CDR3 length is 17 residues. V lost 1 base, J lost 0 bases, and 9 bases stayed unmatched. The germline V gene encodes CDR1 MGHRA and CDR2 YSYEKL. The CDR3 reads CASSQAGGGPLSYEQYF. The CDR3 DNA sequence: TGCGCCAGCAGCCAAGCGGGGGGAGGGCCCCTCTCCTACGAGCAGTACTTC.

The chain uses TRBV5-4 and TRBJ2-2; 8 bases align to TRBD1. Germline V gene lookup returns CDR1 SGHNT and CDR2 YYREEE (reference sequence). The CDR3 is 16 residues long. After removal of 2 bases from V and 1 base from J, the junction contained 4 bases not matched to a gene. The CDR3 bases are TGTGCCAGCAGCTTTGGGACAGGAATGAACACCGGGGAGCTGTTTTTT. Translated, it gives CASSFGTGMNTGELFF.